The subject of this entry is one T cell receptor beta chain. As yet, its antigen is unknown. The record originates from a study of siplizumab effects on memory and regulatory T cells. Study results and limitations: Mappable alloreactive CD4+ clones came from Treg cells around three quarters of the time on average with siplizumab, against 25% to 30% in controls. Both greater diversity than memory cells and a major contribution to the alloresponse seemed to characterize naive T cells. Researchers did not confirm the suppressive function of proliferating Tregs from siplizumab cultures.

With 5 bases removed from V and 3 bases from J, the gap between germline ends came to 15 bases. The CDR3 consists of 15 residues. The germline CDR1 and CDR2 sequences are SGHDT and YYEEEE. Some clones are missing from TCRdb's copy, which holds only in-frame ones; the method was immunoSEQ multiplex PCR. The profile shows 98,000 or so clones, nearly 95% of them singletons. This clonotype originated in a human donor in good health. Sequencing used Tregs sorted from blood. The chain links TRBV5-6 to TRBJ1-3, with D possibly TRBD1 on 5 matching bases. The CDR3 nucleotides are TGTGCCAGCAGGGGGAGGCAGGGTCTTGGAAACACCATATATTTT. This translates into CASRGRQGLGNTIYF.